The 6 T cell receptor beta chains listed next were all sequenced from one sample in a study of CD8+ T cells in alopecia areata. As to treatment: oral pan-JAK inhibitor, 5-10 mg twice daily. cDNA prepared by RNA extraction and subsequent reverse transcription served as the template for sequencing. This table comes from immunoSEQ multiplex PCR, and its TCRdb copy is limited to in-frame clones, with some not included. The table records roughly 280,000 clones, 60% of them present only once. The sequencing used CD4+ T cells sorted from blood, collected at approximately week 52, from a patient treated with tofacitinib. The receptors were sampled from a human donor with alopecia areata.

The genes are TRBV7-8 and TRBJ2-5; D is ambiguous. Germline loops: CDR1 SGHVS, CDR2 FQNEAQ. There are 13 residues in the CDR3. Trimming shortened V by 5 bases and J by 5 bases, and 12 bases separated the two germline ends. The CDR3 coding sequence is TGTGCCAGCAGCCTAACGACCGGGGAGACCCAGTACTTC. It specifies CASSLTTGETQYF.

The chain joins TRBV7-2 to TRBJ1-2, with 9 positions matching TRBD1. This CDR3 region has 17 residues. V dropped 3 bases and J dropped 3; count of bases not matched to a gene: 11. Germline assignment: CDR1 SGHTA and CDR2 FQGNSA. The CDR3 DNA reads TGTGCCAGCAGCTTTAGGAGGGGACAGGGCCGGTACTATGGCTACACCTTC. Its protein is CASSFRRGQGRYYGYTF.

This clone has more than one count but fewer than ten. The rearrangement links TRBV29-1 to TRBJ2-3; 9 nucleotides align to TRBD2. The CDR3 is 15 amino acids. Germline CDR1 SQVTM, CDR2 ANQGSEA. V lost 6 bases to trimming and J lost 2 bases; unmatched junction nucleotides: 9. CDR3 sequence reads: CSVGGSGGFTDTQYF. The CDR3 nucleotides are TGCAGCGTCGGAGGGAGCGGGGGGTTCACAGATACGCAGTATTTT.

The chain employs TRBV6-6 and TRBJ2-1; D is possibly TRBD1 (5 bases). V was cut by 2 bases and J by 0 bases, with 11 bases left in between. The CDR3 totals 16 residues. Germline V lookup: CDR1 MNHNY, CDR2 SVGAGI (reference sequence). The CDR3 DNA reads as TGTGCCAGCAGTTACCCGGCAGGGCTCTCCTACAATGAGCAGTTCTTC. Amino acid sequence: CASSYPAGLSYNEQFF.

In regard to this clone: Distinct nucleotide sequences in the sample also encode this CDR3. The genes are TRBV5-1 and TRBJ2-3; no firm D call. Trimming stripped 0 bases from V and 1 base from J, with 6 bases between. The germline CDR1 and CDR2 sequences are SGHRS and YFSETQ. The CDR3 is made up of 14 amino acids. The CDR3 nucleotides are TGCGCCAGCAGCTTGGACTCAGGCACAGATACGCAGTATTTT. Protein sequence: CASSLDSGTDTQYF.

CDR3 in amino acids: CASSLPGYETQYF. The CDR3 DNA reads TGTGCCAGCAGCTTACCCGGGTACGAGACCCAGTACTTC. The V call is TRBV7-2, the J call TRBJ2-5; D uncertain. This CDR3 comprises 13 residues. CDR1 and CDR2 (germline): SGHTA, FQGNSA. V dropped 2 bases and J dropped 5 bases, with 9 bases sitting between them.